This T cell receptor (beta chain) was sequenced during a study of CD8 T cells in Susac syndrome. Germline V gene data show CDR1 as SGHAT and CDR2 as FQNNGV. V was pared by 0 bases and J by 6 bases, with 8 bases between. The CDR3 is 14 residues long. Findings of the study overall: As the study acknowledged, the number of individuals who were part of its TCR sequencing and HLA analysis was relatively small.

This clonotype was recorded only once. As yet, its antigen is unknown. The multiple sclerosis controls consisted of treatment-naive patients with relapsing-remitting disease, either stable or active. RNA in amounts of roughly 0.5 to 1 ug was reverse transcribed with random hexamers. Across 54 Vbeta and 13 Jbeta, TCR beta CDR3 was amplified with immunoSEQ multiplex PCR. TCRdb passed the immunoSEQ multiplex PCR reads through MiXCR, listing each CDR3 protein once. The sample gives approximately 220,000 distinct CDR3 sequences, 92% of which show up once; about 0.13% is in the top ten. The receptor was derived from a human donor with multiple sclerosis. The chain has TRBV11-2 and TRBJ2-2; possibly TRBD1 or TRBD2 for D (5 bases each). Specimen: CD8+ T cells from PBMCs. The DNA for the CDR3 is TGTGCCAGCAGCTTAGATTTGGGGGCCGGGGAGCTGTTTTTT. It codes for CASSLDLGAGELFF.